The clone carrying this T cell receptor (beta chain) occurred many times. This CDR3 is built from 15 residues. Trimming took off 3 bases at V and 1 base at J, with 12 bases between the two ends. Germline CDR1 is MGHRA and CDR2 is YSYEKL. The CDR3 regions of TCR beta were amplified from RNA transcripts. First-round RT-PCR with HTBI primers amplified the TCR CDR3 region. Via MiXCR, TCRdb re-called the multiplex PCR reads, giving one row per CDR3 protein. This table has 500,000 or so distinct CDR3 sequences, roughly a sixth appearing once. The data originate from a study of T cells in Graves' hyperthyroidism and ophthalmopathy. Ophthalmopathy in the patients scored at least 3 on Clinical Activity Score and at least 4 on NOSPECS grade, lasting under 3 months. PBMCs were obtained from about 9.9 ml fresh peripheral blood.

Sequencing used blood. The clonotype comes from a young woman with Graves' ophthalmopathy. This chain joins TRBV4-1 and TRBJ1-1; TRBD1 might be the D (5 bases). The CDR3 loop reads CASSQLGLPNTEAFF. The CDR3 DNA follows: TGCGCCAGCAGCCAGCTGGGACTTCCGAACACTGAAGCTTTCTTT.